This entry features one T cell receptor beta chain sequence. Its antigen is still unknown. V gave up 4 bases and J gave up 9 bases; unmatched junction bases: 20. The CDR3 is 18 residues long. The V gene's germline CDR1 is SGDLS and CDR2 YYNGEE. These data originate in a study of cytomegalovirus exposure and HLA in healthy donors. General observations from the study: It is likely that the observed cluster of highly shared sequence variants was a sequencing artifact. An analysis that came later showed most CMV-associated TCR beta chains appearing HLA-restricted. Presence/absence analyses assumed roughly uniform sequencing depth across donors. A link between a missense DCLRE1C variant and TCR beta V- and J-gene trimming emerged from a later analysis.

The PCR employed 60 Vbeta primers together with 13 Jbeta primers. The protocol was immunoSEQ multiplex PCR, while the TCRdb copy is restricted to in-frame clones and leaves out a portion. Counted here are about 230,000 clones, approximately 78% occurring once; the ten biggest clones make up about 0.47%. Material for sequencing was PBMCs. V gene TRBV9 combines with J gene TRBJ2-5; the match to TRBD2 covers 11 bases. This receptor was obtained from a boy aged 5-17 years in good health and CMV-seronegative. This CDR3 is CASSPQPGLAEHPGAQYF. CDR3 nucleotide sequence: TGTGCCAGCAGCCCCCAACCGGGACTAGCGGAACATCCCGGGGCCCAGTACTTC. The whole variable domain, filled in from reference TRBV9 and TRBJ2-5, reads DSGVTQTPKHLITATGQRVTLRCSPRSGDLSVYWYQQSLDQGLQFLIQYYNGEERAKGNILERFSAQQFPDLHSELNLSSLELGDSALYFCASSPQPGLAEHPGAQYFGPGTRLLVL.